This T cell receptor (beta chain) appears in the sequencing data of a study of OX40 agonist ivuxolimab in advanced cancers. The study in broad terms: Ivuxolimab was a fully human IgG2 agonistic monoclonal antibody targeting the costimulatory receptor OX40 (CD134). Intravenous ivuxolimab was administered to patients every 2 weeks at six dose levels: 0.01, 0.1, 0.3, 1.5, 3 and 10 mg/kg. Among the approximately 54 dose-escalation patients, roughly 20 had hepatocellular carcinoma, 15 or so melanoma, 9 renal cell carcinoma and 9 head and neck cancer. In the dose-escalation cohort, approximately 80% of patients were male, and the mean age was approximately 60 years with a range of 23 to 79. Patients were allowed to have had prior anti-PD-1, anti-PD-L1 or anti-CTLA-4 therapy, and 30% to 40% of the dose-escalation patients had previously received checkpoint inhibitors. Three dose-escalation patients achieved partial responses, one with hepatocellular carcinoma and two with cutaneous melanoma. Peripheral TCRbeta sequencing aimed to test whether ivuxolimab altered TCR sequence diversity and caused clonal T-cell expansion. The paper describes the monotherapy dose-escalation part (N = 52 patients) of the phase I trial of ivuxolimab. Broad study findings and their caveats: After ivuxolimab, expanded clones were on average more numerous among CD8+ T cells than among CD4+ T cells. At doses from 0.1 to 3.0 mg/kg, clonal expansion was seen in both CD4+ and CD8+ blood T cells between baseline and week 6. Low levels of normalized T-cell clonal expansion were also seen in some patients who did not respond. The antigen specificity of the peripheral T cells that underwent clonal expansion was not determined. In partial responders in the 0.1-3.0 mg/kg groups, normalized peripheral clonal expansion was found to be among the lowest, especially among CD8+ T cells.

The trial excluded patients who had a history of autoimmune disease or were on systemic immunosuppression. Peripheral blood for TCR sequencing was collected from all dose cohorts at baseline, on cycle 4 day 1, and on cycle 7 day 1. The samples were taken from a phase I, first-in-human, multicenter, open-label dose-escalation trial of ivuxolimab. Adults with locally advanced or metastatic melanoma, renal cell, hepatocellular, or head and neck squamous cell carcinoma were enrolled in the trial. Before TCR sequencing, CD4+ and CD8+ T cells were separately sorted from peripheral blood. The sample holds one count of this clone. It lacks a known antigen. No base qualities exist here, and no much larger clone lies one base off it. Genomic DNA was extracted from sorted cells for sequencing of the TCRbeta CDR3 region. The immunoSEQ Assay was used to sequence the TCRbeta CDR3 regions. TCRdb carries this immuneACCESS record with in-frame sequences only. Its versions omit some clonotypes, under half of them owing to an unresolved V gene in the studies checked, with the rest unexplained. Recorded for this sample are some 70,000 clones; about 90% of them occurred a single time. 1.3% of the sample is held by the ten biggest clonotypes.

The material was CD4+ or CD8+ T cells sorted from blood, obtained in a trial of the OX40 agonist ivuxolimab. This TCR derives from an adult with an advanced solid tumor such as melanoma, head and neck, liver or kidney cancer.

CDR3 sequence: CASSSDWGIGSPLHF. The base sequence is TGTGCCAGCAGCAGTGACTGGGGTATAGGTTCACCCCTCCACTTT. This receptor chain uses TRBV6-4 and TRBJ1-6, with the D gene uncertain. From cysteine to phenylalanine, the CDR3 is 15 amino acids long. Here the CDR3 DNA is all that survives: 45 bases in frame from base 1. Cut back by 6 bases and 9 bases, the V and J ends lie 18 bases apart. CDR1 and CDR2 are drawn from the germline V gene: MRHNA, SNTAGT.